This T cell receptor (beta chain) appears in the sequencing data of a study of blood T cell repertoires in COVID-19. Turning to the study itself: The United States, Italy and Spain were the sources of the acute and convalescent COVID-19 samples.

Original data processing: Amplifying reference gene primers gave estimates of nucleated cell counts. Repertoires were generated with immunoSEQ multiplex PCR, while TCRdb's copy carries only in-frame clones and drops some. V, J and clone size are taken as reported in that table, and D and trimming were inferred from the DNA itself. The data contain some 120,000 clones, about 70% of them singletons. The J segment lost 7 bases and the V segment lost 0 bases, leaving 22 bases of the junction unmatched. CDR1 and CDR2 (germline): SGDLS, YYNGEE. The CDR3 runs to 20 residues. Sequencing was done on a sample of peripheral blood. This clonotype originated in a man older than 75 with COVID-19, enrolled during active disease. This chain joins TRBV9 and TRBJ2-1, with 7 bases identical to TRBD2. CDR3 DNA sequence: TGTGCCAGCAGCGTAGCTAATGATGACGGGAACCCGGGGGGTTTTAATGAGCAGTTCTTC. Amino acids: CASSVANDDGNPGGFNEQFF.